The following is a T cell receptor beta chain sequence with its context. The antigen remains unidentified. This specimen comes from a study of beta chain features in type 1 diabetes. Only one heparinised blood draw was taken per donor, and its volume averaged approximately 120 mL. Study-level points and caveats: Researchers report that Type 1 diabetes patients had moderately but significantly shorter TCRB CDR3s across all four CD4+ subsets.

Expressed TCRB transcripts were sequenced after all isolated RNA was converted to cDNA. Only in-frame clones appear in the TCRdb table, and some are missing; sequencing was by immunoSEQ multiplex PCR. The top ten hold 0.29% of the sample, which has fewer than 70,000 clones, 55% to 75% seen once. The V gene's germline CDR1 is SGDLS and CDR2 YYNGEE. This CDR3 region has 15 residues. With V trimmed by 0 bases and J by 3 bases, 3 bases remained unmatched. The source of this sequence is a young woman with type 1 diabetes. Sample: stem cell memory CD4+ T cells from blood. The chain combines TRBV9 with TRBJ2-5; 9 bases match TRBD2. CDR3 in amino acids: CASSVGLAGKETQYF. CDR3 DNA sequence: TGTGCCAGCAGCGTAGGGCTAGCGGGAAAAGAGACCCAGTACTTC.